This note documents a single T cell receptor (beta chain) sequence. Its antigen remains unknown. Germline V gene sequence: CDR1 SEHNR, CDR2 FQNEAQ (reference sequence). The length of the CDR3 is 14 residues. V lost 5 bases and J lost 4, with 14 bases in between. The sample originates from a study of blood T cells in healthy people across ages. Study-level findings and limits: In these data, TCR beta diversity tracked strongly with naive T cell percentage.

Every donor contributed around 10 milliliters of peripheral blood by blood draw. Then a second PCR, running roughly 7 to 11 cycles, was carried out with a sample-barcoded 5' primer and a J-beta primer mix. TCRdb re-called the 5' RACE reads through MiXCR, storing one row per CDR3 protein. There are fewer than 1,000,000 distinct CDR3 sequences in the sample; roughly 44% occur only once, and roughly a fifth lies in the top ten. The genes are TRBV7-9 and TRBJ2-5; possible D gene TRBD1, 6 bases. Sequencing was done on a sample of blood. The receptor comes from a man aged 55 to 70 in good health. The CDR3 loop is CASSVGDIPETQYF. DNA of the CDR3: TGTGCCAGCAGCGTAGGGGACATCCCAGAGACCCAGTACTTC.